Listed here are 16 T cell receptor beta chains from one sample, sequenced in a study of regulatory T cells in long-lasting Graves disease. Time point indicated: persistent/refractory GD, antithyroid drugs over 5 years with positive TRAb. Scientists built the TCR library using RNA that was extracted from PBMCs. Researchers made TCR beta libraries by using iRepertoire HTBI primers and running Arm-PCR on CDR3 regions. TCRdb re-analysed the multiplex PCR reads in MiXCR, keeping a single row per CDR3 protein. The table includes 400,000 to 500,000 distinct CDR3 sequences, about 20% detected once. Sample: peripheral blood mononuclear cells (PBMCs), taken when the disease was refractory, from a patient treated with antithyroid drugs. The receptor source for this set is a female donor with Graves disease.

At least ten counts were recorded for this clonotype. The chain links TRBV20-1 to TRBJ1-5; TRBD1 matches at 7 bases. The germline V gene has CDR1 DFQATT and CDR2 SNEGSKA (reference sequence). The trim removed 4 bases at V and 4 bases at J, leaving 22 bases unmatched. CDR3 length: 19 residues. The CDR3 region is CSAMTGHSGGPQNNQPQHF. The CDR3 nucleotides read TGCAGTGCTATGACAGGGCACAGCGGGGGTCCACAAAATAATCAGCCCCAGCATTTT.

This clonotype has just a few counts. One base away lies a much larger clone, so this may be a sequencing read error. The gene calls are TRBV2 and TRBJ1-1; weak D call: TRBD1 (5 bases). CDR1 and CDR2 (germline): SNHLY, FYNNEI. Trimming removed 10 bases at V and 3 bases at J, with 15 bases between. The CDR3 is made up of 13 amino acids. Here the CDR3 reads CATSDRFYTEAFF. CDR3 in DNA: TGTGCCACCTCCGACAGATTTTACACTGAAGCTTTCTTT.

This clonotype was detected ten times or more. V is TRBV20-1 and J is TRBJ2-2; weak D call: TRBD2 (6 bases). V shed 3 bases and J shed 1 base, with 9 bases lying between them. The CDR3 is 14 residues long. Germline loops: CDR1 DFQATT, CDR2 SNEGSKA (reference sequence). CDR3 DNA: TGCAGTGCTAGTGGGCGGGGGAACACCGGGGAGCTGTTTTTT. Protein: CSASGRGNTGELFF.

The chain is built from TRBV15 and TRBJ1-5; unclear D gene. Germline CDR1 reads LNHNV; CDR2 reads YYDKDF (reference sequence). Trimming cost V 0 bases and J 4 bases, with 13 bases left between them. The CDR3 is 16 residues long. CDR3: CATSRDYGKLNQPQHF. The CDR3 bases are TGTGCCACCAGCAGAGATTATGGCAAGCTAAATCAGCCCCAGCATTTT.

CDR3 sequence reads: CASSLVGTTETQYF. Written as DNA, the CDR3 is TGTGCCAGCAGCTTAGTCGGCACTACGGAGACCCAGTACTTC. The J gene is TRBJ2-5, the V gene TRBV5-5; D gene unclear. The CDR3 contains 14 residues. Trimming removed 2 bases from V and 5 bases from J, with 13 bases in between. CDR1 is SGHKS, CDR2 YYEKEE, per germline (reference sequence). The variable domain in full, completed from reference TRBV5-5 and TRBJ2-5, reads DAGVTQSPTHLIKTRGQQVTLRCSPISGHKSVSWYQQVLGQGPQFIFQYYEKEERGRGNFPDRFSARQFPNYSSELNVNALLLGDSALYLCASSLVGTTETQYFGPGTRLLVL.

Many counts were recorded for this clonotype. This chain joins TRBV12-3 or TRBV12-4 and TRBJ2-7; 8 bases match TRBD1. Trimming at V came to 4 bases and at J to 3 bases, leaving 2 bases not matched to a gene. This CDR3 has 13 amino acids. CDR3 in DNA: TGTGCCAGCAGTTCAGGGGGCAACTACGAGCAGTACTTC. Residues: CASSSGGNYEQYF.

This rearrangement joins TRBV2 to TRBJ2-1; 10 bases match TRBD2. This CDR3 is built from 15 residues. Germline values: CDR1 SNHLY, CDR2 FYNNEI. V was pared by 6 bases and J by 4 bases, with 6 bases of the junction left unmatched. The CDR3 region is CASRPGLARYNEQFF. CDR3 nucleotides: TGTGCCAGCAGGCCGGGACTAGCGAGGTACAATGAGCAGTTCTTC. Using reference TRBV2 and TRBJ2-1 for the parts outside the CDR3, the full variable domain is EPEVTQTPSHQVTQMGQEVILRCVPISNHLYFYWYRQILGQKVEFLVSFYNNEISEKSEIFDDQFSVERPDGSNFTLKIRSTKLEDSAMYFCASRPGLARYNEQFFGPGTRLTVL.

This clonotype was seen only a few times. V is TRBV7-3 and J is TRBJ2-1, with 9 bases fitting TRBD2. J gave up 7 bases and V 1 base, and 5 bases lay outside the gene matches. The CDR3 is made up of 15 amino acids. The germline V gene has CDR1 SGHTA and CDR2 FQGTGA. CDR3 sequence (DNA): TGTGCCAGCAGCTTAAATGGCGGGGGGGCAAATGAGCAGTTCTTC. Amino acids: CASSLNGGGANEQFF.

The chain couples TRBV18 to TRBJ2-7; D gene unclear. The germline gives CDR1 KGHSH, CDR2 LQKENI. There are 15 residues in the CDR3. V was shortened by 3 bases and J by 0 bases, with 12 bases between the two germline ends. CDR3 loop: CASSPASGNSYEQYF. The CDR3 DNA follows: TGTGCCAGCTCACCGGCGTCCGGAAACTCCTACGAGCAGTACTTC.

This clonotype has just a few counts. The chain's CDR3 is CASSQGTSGGVRETQYF. Here the CDR3 DNA reads TGTGCCAGCAGCCAAGGGACTAGCGGGGGGGTAAGAGAGACCCAGTACTTC. The rearrangement uses TRBV3-1 and TRBJ2-5; TRBD2 matches 15 bases. After removal of 1 base from V and 4 bases from J, the junction contained 4 bases not matched to a gene. The CDR3 extends over 17 amino acids. Germline V CDR1 and CDR2: LGHDT, YNNKEL (reference sequence).

The rearrangement links TRBV7-2 to TRBJ1-1; 8 bases agree with TRBD1. The trim removed 3 bases at V and 7 bases at J, leaving 1 base unmatched. This CDR3 is built from 12 residues. Germline lookup yields CDR1 SGHTA and CDR2 FQGNSA. CDR3 sequence: CASSFGQGEAFF. For the CDR3, the DNA is TGTGCCAGCAGCTTTGGACAGGGTGAAGCTTTCTTT.

In its sample, this clonotype was seen a few times. The chain joins TRBV4-1 to TRBJ2-5, with D unclear. The V end was cut by 5 bases, the J end by 1 base, with 14 bases between. The CDR3 covers 15 residues. Germline-derived CDR1 and CDR2 are MGHRA and YSYEKL. The CDR3 protein is CASSYRYGVQETQYF. DNA for the CDR3: TGCGCCAGCAGCTATAGATACGGAGTCCAAGAGACCCAGTACTTC.

This clonotype was seen repeatedly, ten times or more. The rearrangement links TRBV28 to TRBJ1-4, with 7 positions matching TRBD1. Losses at the gene ends were 4 bases for V and 5 bases for J; bases not matched to a gene: 7. CDR1 and CDR2 from the germline V gene are MDHEN and SYDVKM. This CDR3 is 15 amino acids long. This CDR3 is CASSWAGQPNEKLFF. CDR3 DNA sequence: TGTGCCAGCAGTTGGGCGGGACAGCCCAATGAAAAACTGTTTTTT.

This clonotype was seen a few times. The chain recombines TRBV9 with TRBJ1-2; D is unclear. V was trimmed by 0 bases and J by 3 bases, leaving 9 bases between them. This CDR3 is built from 14 residues. Germline values: CDR1 SGDLS, CDR2 YYNGEE. CDR3 in DNA: TGTGCCAGCAGCGTAGAGGGTCCTCACTATGGCTACACCTTC. It specifies CASSVEGPHYGYTF. Full variable domain (rest looked up from reference TRBV9 and TRBJ1-2): DSGVTQTPKHLITATGQRVTLRCSPRSGDLSVYWYQQSLDQGLQFLIQYYNGEERAKGNILERFSAQQFPDLHSELNLSSLELGDSALYFCASSVEGPHYGYTFGSGTRLTVV.

As concerns this clonotype: At one end the junction does not follow the germline gene, possibly because of a read error. V gene TRBV7-8 combines with J gene TRBJ1-1; no clear D gene. CDR3 size: 15 residues. CDR1 is SGHVS, CDR2 FQNEAQ, per germline. The chain's CDR3 is CASSLARLQPLPHIF. CDR3 nucleotides: TGTGCCAGCAGCTTAGCGCGTTTACAGCCGCTGCCCCATATTTTT.

This clonotype showed up many times. The chain links TRBV12-3 or TRBV12-4 to TRBJ1-5, with unresolved D. The CDR3 extends over 13 amino acids. V was shortened by 7 bases and J by 4 bases, with 11 bases between the two germline ends. For the CDR3, the DNA is TGTGCCAGCACCACGACGGGAAATCAGCCCCAGCATTTT. Translated: CASTTTGNQPQHF.